This T cell receptor (beta chain) emerged from a study of T cells in women clearing cervical HPV infection. Germline V CDR1 and CDR2: LNHDA, SQIVND (reference sequence). V lost 6 bases, J lost 8 bases, and 13 bases stayed unmatched. This CDR3 is built from 16 residues. Some clones are missing from TCRdb's copy, which holds only in-frame ones; the method was immunoSEQ multiplex PCR. Its clone listing holds about 46,000 clones. Findings and caveats of the study: A classifier using richness and V gene abundances reached an AUC of roughly 0.83.

To note about this clone: What it binds is not known. The read falls 3 residues short of the CDR3 end, and the missing part is taken from the germline J gene.

The sample comprised blood buffy coat. The gene calls are TRBV19 and TRBJ2-1; TRBD2 aligns across 10 bases. This clonotype was obtained from a woman aged 18 to 75 with a cervical HPV16 infection that either progressed to CIN3+ or cleared (not recorded which). The DNA read from the CDR3 is TGTGCCAGTAGCACATGGGCTAGCGGGAGTTTCTATGAG. It translates to CASSTWASGSFYE. The entire CDR3 sequence reads CASSTWASGSFYEQFF.